What follows is one TCR beta chain and its context. Its antigen is unidentified. The germline V gene encodes CDR1 MNHEY and CDR2 SVGAGI. This CDR3 has 15 amino acids. The V and J ends lost 1 base and 0 bases, in that order; junction bases with no gene match: 3. The data originate from a study of cytomegalovirus exposure and HLA in healthy donors. Study-level information: Falling in the Caucasian-associated ancestry cluster were about four fifths of some 400 genotyped donors.

Though nominally healthy at sampling, donors likely had unrecorded immune exposures. The PCR contained 60 Vbeta and 13 Jbeta primers. Only in-frame clones appear in the TCRdb table, and some are missing; sequencing was by immunoSEQ multiplex PCR. The top ten clones hold roughly 2% of a sample with about 170,000 clones, around 76% of them seen once. Study-wide results and limits: In a later analysis, several top co-occurrence clusters appeared linked to parvovirus B19, influenza, CMV and Epstein-Barr virus.

The rearrangement uses TRBV6-5 and TRBJ2-7, with 7 positions matching TRBD2. This receptor was obtained from a female donor in good health and CMV-seronegative. Sequencing input: PBMCs. In DNA, the CDR3 is TGTGCCAGCAGTTACTACGGCGGGAGCTCCTACGAGCAGTACTTC. It translates to CASSYYGGSSYEQYF.